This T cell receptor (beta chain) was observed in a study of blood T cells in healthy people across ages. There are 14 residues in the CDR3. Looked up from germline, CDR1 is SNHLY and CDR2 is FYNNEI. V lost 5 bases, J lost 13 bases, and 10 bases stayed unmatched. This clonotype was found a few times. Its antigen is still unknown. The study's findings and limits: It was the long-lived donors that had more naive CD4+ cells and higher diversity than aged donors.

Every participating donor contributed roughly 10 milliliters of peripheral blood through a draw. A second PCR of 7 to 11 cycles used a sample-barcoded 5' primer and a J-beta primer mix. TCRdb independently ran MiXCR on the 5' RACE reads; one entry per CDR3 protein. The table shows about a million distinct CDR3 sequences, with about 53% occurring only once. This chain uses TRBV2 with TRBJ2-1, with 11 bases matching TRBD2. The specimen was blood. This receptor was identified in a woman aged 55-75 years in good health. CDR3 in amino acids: CASSTGTSGSIQFF. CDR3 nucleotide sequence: TGTGCCAGCAGTACCGGGACTAGCGGATCGATTCAGTTCTTC.